Following are 10 T cell receptor beta chains from one sample sequenced in a study of T cells after yellow fever vaccination. TCRdb fed the 5' RACE reads into MiXCR, producing one record per CDR3 protein. The table lists 70,000 or so distinct CDR3 sequences, under 6.5% of them singletons. The sequencing here drew on CD4+ T cells sorted from PBMCs, taken around 15 days after the first yellow fever vaccination. The receptors shown here come from a man aged 18 to 29 who received the YFV17D yellow fever vaccine.

In its sample, this clonotype was seen many times. The chain employs TRBV5-1 and TRBJ2-2, with TRBD2 identical over 7 bases. Trimming took 6 bases from V and 2 from J; bases not matched to a gene: 4. Germline assignment: CDR1 SGHRS and CDR2 YFSETQ. The CDR3 length is 14 residues. CDR3 sequence reads: CASMASGNTGELFF. The DNA of the CDR3 is TGCGCCAGCATGGCTAGCGGTAACACCGGGGAGCTGTTTTTT. The variable domain in full, completed from reference TRBV5-1 and TRBJ2-2, reads KAGVTQTPRYLIKTRGQQVTLSCSPISGHRSVSWYQQTPGQGLQFLFEYFSETQRNKGNFPGRFSGRQFSNSRSEMNVSTLELGDSALYLCASMASGNTGELFFGEGSRLTVL.

In this sample, this clonotype turned up many times. The rearrangement joins TRBV20-1 to TRBJ2-1; maybe TRBD2 (5 bases). V gave up 2 bases and J gave up 0 bases, with 11 bases separating them. The CDR3 length is 15 residues. Per the germline V gene, CDR1 is DFQATT and CDR2 is SNEGSKA (reference sequence). The CDR3 is CSARSSVSSYNEQFF. CDR3 nucleotide sequence: TGCAGTGCTAGAAGTAGCGTAAGCTCCTACAATGAGCAGTTCTTC.

This clonotype has ten or more counts. The genes are TRBV20-1 and TRBJ1-1; 11 positions agree with TRBD1. This CDR3 comprises 15 residues. Trimming took 5 bases from V and 1 from J; bases not matched to a gene: 6. The germline V gene has CDR1 DFQATT and CDR2 SNEGSKA (reference sequence). The DNA of the CDR3 is TGCAGTGCTCACCCGGGACAGGGGGGGAACACTGAAGCTTTCTTT. This encodes CSAHPGQGGNTEAFF.

This clonotype was observed many times. The chain couples TRBV18 to TRBJ2-5, with D possibly being TRBD2 (6 bases). Germline V CDR1 and CDR2: KGHSH, LQKENI. The CDR3 is 13 amino acids. Trimming pared 5 bases from V and 2 bases from J, leaving 9 bases between. The CDR3 bases are TGTGCCAGCTCAGGGGACTTACAAGAGACCCAGTACTTC. It translates to CASSGDLQETQYF.

This clonotype occurred many times. V is TRBV7-2 and J is TRBJ2-2; a weak D match, TRBD2 (5 bases). The CDR3 spans 14 residues. CDR1 and CDR2 from the germline V gene are SGHTA and FQGNSA. Trimming cost V 4 bases and J 1 base, with 7 bases left between them. The CDR3 DNA is TGTGCCAGCAGCTCGGGGATGAACACCGGGGAGCTGTTTTTT. Its translation is CASSSGMNTGELFF.

This clonotype was counted ten times or more. V is TRBV6-5 and J is TRBJ2-1; TRBD1 is a possible D gene (6 bases). Trimming removed 4 bases from V and 10 bases from J, with 14 bases in between. Germline-derived CDR1 and CDR2 are MNHEY and SVGAGI. This CDR3 contains 13 residues. CDR3: CASSSDRIGEQFF. In DNA form, the CDR3 reads TGTGCCAGCAGTTCCGACAGGATTGGGGAGCAGTTCTTC.

This clonotype has a handful of counts. The rearrangement uses TRBV10-3 and TRBJ2-7; 7 bases are shared with TRBD1. Germline V gene data show CDR1 as ENHRY and CDR2 as SYGVKD. J gave up 0 bases and V 8 bases, and 4 bases lay outside the gene matches. This CDR3 has 13 residues. CDR3 nucleotides: TGTGCCATCCGGGACAGCAGCTCCTACGAGCAGTACGTC. As protein: CAIRDSSSYEQYV.

With respect to this clonotype: A much larger clone sits a single nucleotide away, making a read error possible. The chain is built from TRBV20-1 and TRBJ1-1; D is unclear. This CDR3 has 14 residues. Per the germline V gene, CDR1 is DFQATT and CDR2 is SNEGSKA (reference sequence). V was clipped by 6 bases and J by 6 bases, with 20 bases between them. The CDR3 nucleotides are TGCAGTGCAATAGCCTCGGGGTTCGGCGCTGAAGCTTTCTTT. This encodes CSAIASGFGAEAFF.

This clonotype was observed at least ten times. The chain has TRBV5-4 and TRBJ2-7, with D possibly matching TRBD1 (6 bases). V was trimmed by 4 bases and J by 3 bases, leaving 20 bases between them. Per germline, CDR1 SGHNT and CDR2 YYREEE (reference sequence). The CDR3 length is 16 residues. CDR3 DNA: TGTGCCAGCAGCAAGGGGTTGGCAGGGACAAGCTACGAGCAGTACTTC. Its translation: CASSKGLAGTSYEQYF. Using reference TRBV5-4 and TRBJ2-7 for the parts outside the CDR3, the full variable domain is ETGVTQSPTHLIKTRGQQVTLRCSSQSGHNTVSWYQQALGQGPQFIFQYYREEENGRGNFPPRFSGLQFPNYSSELNVNALELDDSALYLCASSKGLAGTSYEQYFGPGTRLTVT.

This clonotype was seen at least ten times. V and J are TRBV5-1 and TRBJ2-2, with 7 nucleotides matching TRBD1. V shed 4 bases, J shed 0 bases, and the junction held 6 bases outside the gene matches. The germline CDR1 and CDR2 sequences are SGHRS and YFSETQ. This CDR3 is 16 amino acids long. CDR3 sequence: CASSQGGQTNTGELFF. The CDR3 nucleotides are TGCGCCAGCAGCCAAGGGGGACAGACGAACACCGGGGAGCTGTTTTTT.